These 26 T cell receptor beta chains originate from one sample sequenced in a study of beta chain features in type 1 diabetes. Study observations and caveats: TCRB CDR3s from Type 1 diabetes patients were moderately but significantly shorter in all four CD4+ subsets.

The antigens for these receptors are not known. As every portion of the isolated RNA was reverse transcribed, the sequencing read expressed TCRB transcripts. Clones were read by immunoSEQ multiplex PCR, and TCRdb kept only the in-frame ones, dropping some. The sample includes about 340,000 clones, approximately 15% seen only once; the top ten take approximately 0.016%. The sequenced sample was naive CD4+ T cells from blood. These receptors were obtained from a woman under 30 with type 1 diabetes.

The J gene is TRBJ1-2, the V gene TRBV5-1; 8 bases fit TRBD1. The CDR3 is 15 residues long. Germline CDR1 and CDR2: SGHRS and YFSETQ. V shed 0 bases, J shed 6 bases, and the junction held 7 bases outside the gene matches. Here the CDR3 reads CASSLGQGAWDGYTF. For the CDR3, the DNA is TGCGCCAGCAGCTTGGGCCAGGGGGCCTGGGATGGCTACACCTTC.

V is TRBV9 and J is TRBJ2-1, with D maybe TRBD2 (5 bases). Germline values: CDR1 SGDLS, CDR2 YYNGEE. The CDR3 is 14 residues long. V lost 2 bases and J 0 bases, leaving 6 bases between the germline ends. This CDR3 reads CASSVRDSYNEQFF. DNA for the CDR3: TGTGCCAGCAGCGTCCGGGACTCCTACAATGAGCAGTTCTTC.

Only a few counts were recorded for this clone. Different DNA sequences within this sample yield the same CDR3. The gene calls are TRBV28 and TRBJ2-7; TRBD1 agrees at 7 bases. With V trimmed by 3 bases and J by 0 bases, 2 bases remained unmatched. Looked up from germline, CDR1 is MDHEN and CDR2 is SYDVKM. This CDR3 comprises 14 residues. The CDR3 sequence is CASSLPGGSYEQYF. The CDR3 DNA reads TGTGCCAGCAGTTTGCCAGGGGGCTCCTACGAGCAGTACTTC.

The V gene is TRBV9, the J gene TRBJ1-1; D uncertain. V lost 4 bases to trimming and J lost 5 bases, with 9 bases between them. The CDR3 has 12 residues. Per germline, CDR1 SGDLS and CDR2 YYNGEE. CDR3 amino acids: CASSPRGTEAFF. The DNA for the CDR3 is TGTGCCAGCAGCCCCCGCGGGACTGAAGCTTTCTTT.

The V gene is TRBV27, the J gene TRBJ2-1; TRBD2 might be the D (6 bases). CDR1 and CDR2 from the germline V gene are MNHEY and SMNVEV (reference sequence). Trimming took 3 bases from V and 7 from J, leaving 16 bases between them. This CDR3 has 15 amino acids. The chain's CDR3 is CASSLEGASVNEQFF. CDR3 coding DNA: TGTGCCAGCAGTTTGGAGGGAGCGTCCGTTAATGAGCAGTTCTTC.

The rearrangement uses TRBV18 and TRBJ2-1; 8 bases align to TRBD2. Germline V lookup: CDR1 KGHSH, CDR2 LQKENI. V lost 0 bases, J lost 9 bases, and 10 bases stayed unmatched. This CDR3 is built from 16 residues. The CDR3 DNA is TGTGCCAGCTCACCACCGACTAGCGCCACCCTGGGTGAGCAGTTCTTC. Encoded protein: CASSPPTSATLGEQFF.

This clone was picked up a small number of times. The rearrangement links TRBV5-1 to TRBJ2-1; 14 nucleotides line up with TRBD2. The CDR3 extends over 14 amino acids. V shed 5 bases, J shed 6 bases, and the junction held 1 base outside the gene matches. Germline loops: CDR1 SGHRS, CDR2 YFSETQ. The CDR3 coding sequence is TGCGCCAGCAGGGGGACTAGCGGGAGCAATGAGCAGTTCTTC. This encodes CASRGTSGSNEQFF.

V gene TRBV5-4 combines with J gene TRBJ2-7; a possible D gene is TRBD2 (5 bases). V was pared by 0 bases and J by 0 bases, with 7 bases between. This CDR3 is 14 amino acids long. Looked up from germline, CDR1 is SGHNT and CDR2 is YYREEE (reference sequence). CDR3 DNA sequence: TGTGCCAGCAGCTTGGGGACTGCCTCCTACGAGCAGTACTTC. Translation gives CASSLGTASYEQYF.

Comment on this clone: Other DNA sequences in this specimen translate into the identical CDR3. CDR3 nucleotide sequence: TGCGCCAGCAGCTCGACTAGTTACAATGAGCAGTTCTTC. It is translated as CASSSTSYNEQFF. The V call is TRBV5-1, the J call TRBJ2-1; D perhaps matches TRBD2 (6 bases). V gave up 3 bases and J gave up 4 bases, with 8 bases separating them. The CDR3 sequence is 13 residues long. Germline assignment: CDR1 SGHRS and CDR2 YFSETQ.

This clone showed up just a few times. The rearrangement links TRBV6-6 to TRBJ2-7; TRBD1 matches at 10 bases. V dropped 6 bases and J dropped 3; count of bases not matched to a gene: 2. The CDR3 contains 13 residues. Per the germline V gene, CDR1 is MNHNY and CDR2 is SVGAGI (reference sequence). In nucleotides, the CDR3 is TGTGCCAGCAGGACAGGGGGCCACTACGAGCAGTACGTC. Protein sequence: CASRTGGHYEQYV.

The V gene is TRBV19, the J gene TRBJ2-3; possible D gene TRBD1, 5 bases. V was trimmed by 5 bases and J by 3 bases, leaving 24 bases between them. The CDR3 is 18 amino acids. Germline assignment: CDR1 LNHDA and CDR2 SQIVND (reference sequence). CDR3 in amino acids: CASSSAHAGSTETDTQYF. The CDR3 nucleotides read TGTGCCAGTAGTTCTGCCCACGCAGGGTCCACGGAAACAGATACGCAGTATTTT.

This clone was counted only a few times. V is TRBV5-8 and J is TRBJ1-5; 8 bases are shared with TRBD1. Germline CDR1 is SGHTS and CDR2 is YDEGEE. J gave up 2 bases and V 0 bases, and 16 bases lay outside the gene matches. The CDR3 totals 20 residues. CDR3 nucleotide sequence: TGTGCCAGCAGCTTGGTTCTTGTGTCAGGGGGCATTCTTGGCAATCAGCCCCAGCATTTT. This encodes CASSLVLVSGGILGNQPQHF.

In this sample, this clone turned up a few times. The chain recombines TRBV9 with TRBJ1-2, with D possibly being TRBD1 (5 bases). The CDR3 length is 15 residues. In germline, CDR1 is SGDLS, CDR2 YYNGEE. V dropped 4 bases and J dropped 4 bases, with 17 bases sitting between them. The CDR3 coding sequence is TGTGCCAGCAGCCTCCGACAGCGACCGGGCTATGGCTACACCTTC. It yields the protein CASSLRQRPGYGYTF.

In this sample, this clone turned up a few times. The rearrangement joins TRBV28 to TRBJ1-5; 9 bases align to TRBD1. Germline CDR1 reads MDHEN; CDR2 reads SYDVKM. The CDR3 extends over 14 amino acids. With V trimmed by 10 bases and J by 7 bases, 11 bases remained unmatched. This chain's CDR3 is CAIKHDRGDQPQHF. In nucleotides, the CDR3 is TGTGCCATCAAACACGACAGGGGGGACCAGCCCCAGCATTTT.

A few counts support this clone. The chain joins TRBV7-3 to TRBJ2-1; D gene unclear. The CDR3 is 14 residues long. Germline lookup yields CDR1 SGHTA and CDR2 FQGTGA. V shed 6 bases and J shed 6 bases, with 15 bases lying between them. In DNA, the CDR3 is TGTGCCAGCAGTTACCAACCGGGTGGCAATGAGCAGTTCTTC. It translates to CASSYQPGGNEQFF.

There are a few counts of this clone. A junction boundary mismatches the germline segment, possibly from a read error. The gene calls are TRBV30 and TRBJ1-2, with TRBD1 matching over 9 bases. The CDR3 totals 13 residues. Germline V lookup: CDR1 GTSNPN, CDR2 SVGIG (reference sequence). The CDR3 DNA reads TGTGCCGGGAGACAGGGGGTCCGTGATGGCTACACCTTC. Its translation is CAGRQGVRDGYTF.

Details on this clone: The sample contains more than one DNA sequence encoding this CDR3. The chain recombines TRBV7-9 with TRBJ1-2, with D tentatively TRBD1 (5 bases). Trimming left V 0 bases short and J 2 bases short, with 7 bases between. The CDR3 runs to 14 residues. The germline V gene has CDR1 SEHNR and CDR2 FQNEAQ (reference sequence). The CDR3 region has the DNA TGTGCCAGCAGCTTAGCGGGGGGGAACTATGGCTACACCTTC. Its protein is CASSLAGGNYGYTF.

This clone was recorded a few times. V usage is TRBV7-8 and J usage is TRBJ2-1; D perhaps matches TRBD2 (5 bases). The CDR3 is 16 residues long. Trimming removed 4 bases at V and 6 bases at J, with 19 bases between. Germline lookup yields CDR1 SGHVS and CDR2 FQNEAQ. Written as DNA, the CDR3 is TGTGCCAGCAGCTACCGACTGGCCAGCGGCTCCAATGAGCAGTTCTTC. As protein: CASSYRLASGSNEQFF.

The chain combines TRBV7-9 with TRBJ2-5, with D possibly matching TRBD1 (6 bases). The germline CDR1 and CDR2 sequences are SEHNR and FQNEAQ (reference sequence). V lost 3 bases to trimming and J lost 4 bases, with 24 bases between them. This CDR3 region has 18 residues. CDR3 nucleotides: TGTGCCAGCAGCTTCCCGCCGGGACAATCTCCAATCCGAGAGACCCAGTACTTC. Translating gives CASSFPPGQSPIRETQYF.

The rearrangement uses TRBV29-1 and TRBJ1-5; D is perhaps TRBD1 (5 bases). CDR1 SQVTM and CDR2 ANQGSEA come from the germline V gene. The CDR3 contains 14 residues. V shed 6 bases and J shed 7 bases, with 19 bases lying between them. The CDR3 DNA reads as TGCAGCGTAGCCCGCGGGGGGGGAGGGCAGCCCCAGCATTTT. Protein: CSVARGGGGQPQHF.

Only one count was recorded for this clone. This chain joins TRBV27 and TRBJ2-7, with 8 bases that match TRBD1. Germline V gives CDR1 MNHEY, CDR2 SMNVEV (reference sequence). J lost 2 bases, V lost 5 bases, and 8 bases had no gene match. This CDR3 has 15 residues. The CDR3 nucleotides read TGTGCCAGCAGTCCTGCCGGGACAGGAACCTACGAGCAGTACTTC. It specifies CASSPAGTGTYEQYF.

V gene TRBV10-3 combines with J gene TRBJ1-1; D is ambiguous. This CDR3 has 12 residues. Trimming left V 4 bases short and J 5 bases short, with 8 bases between. The V gene's germline CDR1 is ENHRY and CDR2 SYGVKD. In nucleotides, the CDR3 is TGTGCCATCAGTGGAAGAGGGACTGAAGCTTTCTTT. Translated: CAISGRGTEAFF.

In this sample, this clone turned up a few times. This chain links TRBV5-1 with TRBJ1-2, with D possibly matching TRBD1 (5 bases). Germline V CDR1 and CDR2: SGHRS, YFSETQ. The CDR3 contains 13 residues. Between the trimmed V and J ends, which lost 4 bases and 8 bases, there was a span of 15 bases. In DNA form, the CDR3 reads TGCGCCAGCAGCCCGGGGGACGGCGTGGGCTACACCTTC. Encoded protein: CASSPGDGVGYTF.

This clone was detected only a few times. This chain connects TRBV4-3 to TRBJ2-1; 8 nucleotides align to TRBD1. The V and J ends lost 0 bases and 4 bases, in that order; junction bases with no gene match: 5. In germline, CDR1 is LGHNA, CDR2 YSLEER. CDR3 size: 16 residues. As DNA, the CDR3 is TGCGCCAGCAGCCAAGATCAGGGACAGGCGTACAATGAGCAGTTCTTC. Translation gives CASSQDQGQAYNEQFF.

This clone was recorded a few times. The chain carries TRBV25-1 and TRBJ1-4; D is ambiguous. CDR1 MGHDK and CDR2 SYGVNS come from the germline V gene. V was clipped by 3 bases and J by 5 bases, with 7 bases between them. This CDR3 has 13 amino acids. DNA for the CDR3: TGTGCCAGCAGTGACAGAGCGAATGAAAAACTGTTTTTT. It is translated as CASSDRANEKLFF. Combining the CDR3 with reference TRBV25-1 and TRBJ1-4 gives the whole variable domain EADIYQTPRYLVIGTGKKITLECSQTMGHDKMYWYQQDPGMELHLIHYSYGVNSTEKGDLSSESTVSRIRTEHFPLTLESARPSHTSQYLCASSDRANEKLFFGSGTQLSVL.

This clone occurred a few times. This rearrangement joins TRBV19 to TRBJ2-7; 10 positions match TRBD1. This CDR3 comprises 16 residues. Germline CDR1 reads LNHDA; CDR2 reads SQIVND (reference sequence). With V trimmed by 5 bases and J by 4 bases, 11 bases remained unmatched. CDR3 amino acids: CASSVQRPGQGYEQYF. CDR3 DNA sequence: TGTGCCAGTAGTGTCCAACGCCCGGGACAGGGGTACGAGCAGTACTTC.